This T cell receptor beta chain was retrieved from a study of T cells in Graves' hyperthyroidism and ophthalmopathy. Study context: Specimen type is peripheral blood, collected at initial diagnosis prior to any treatment.

Study-level results: Most thyroid clonotypes with frequency above 0.001 were detected in blood. Ophthalmopathy was identified by the model a median around 5.9 months ahead of onset.

RNA transcripts served as the template for amplifying TCR beta CDR3 regions. The TCR CDR3 was amplified in a first-round RT-PCR using the HTBI primer set. TCRdb analysed the multiplex PCR reads with MiXCR anew, one entry per CDR3 protein. This repertoire shows approximately 220,000 distinct CDR3 sequences, around 20% found once; its top ten account for approximately 40%. The V and J ends lost 9 bases and 1 base respectively, with 11 bases between them. Germline V gene sequence: CDR1 KGHDR, CDR2 SFDVKD. The CDR3 consists of 13 residues. Turning to this clonotype: The antigen is not known.

Sequencing input: blood. This clonotype was obtained from a man aged 35 to 55 with Graves' hyperthyroidism. The rearrangement joins TRBV24-1 to TRBJ1-2; D is unresolved. The CDR3 loop reads CATYDPFNYGYTF. For the CDR3, the DNA is TGTGCCACCTATGATCCGTTTAACTATGGCTACACCTTC.